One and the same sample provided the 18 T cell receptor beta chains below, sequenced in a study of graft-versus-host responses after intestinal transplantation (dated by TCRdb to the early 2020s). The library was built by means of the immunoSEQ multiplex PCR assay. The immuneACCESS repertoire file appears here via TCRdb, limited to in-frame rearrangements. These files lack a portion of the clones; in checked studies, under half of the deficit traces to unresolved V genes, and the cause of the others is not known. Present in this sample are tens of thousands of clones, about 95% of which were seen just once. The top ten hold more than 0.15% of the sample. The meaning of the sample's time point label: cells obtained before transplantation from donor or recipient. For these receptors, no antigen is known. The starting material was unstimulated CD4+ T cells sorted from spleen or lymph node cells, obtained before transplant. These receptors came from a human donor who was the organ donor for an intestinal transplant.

As DNA, the CDR3 is TGTGCCAGCAGCGTAAGAAGAGGCGCAGGGGGCTACAATGAGCAGTTCTTC. Its translation is CASSVRRGAGGYNEQFF. The rearrangement links TRBV9 to TRBJ2-1; 7 bases match TRBD1. CDR1 and CDR2 (germline): SGDLS, YYNGEE. This CDR3 region has 17 residues. J was trimmed by 3 bases and V by 1 base; bases with no gene match: 10. The whole variable domain, remainder taken from reference TRBV9 and TRBJ2-1, is DSGVTQTPKHLITATGQRVTLRCSPRSGDLSVYWYQQSLDQGLQFLIQYYNGEERAKGNILERFSAQQFPDLHSELNLSSLELGDSALYFCASSVRRGAGGYNEQFFGPGTRLTVL.

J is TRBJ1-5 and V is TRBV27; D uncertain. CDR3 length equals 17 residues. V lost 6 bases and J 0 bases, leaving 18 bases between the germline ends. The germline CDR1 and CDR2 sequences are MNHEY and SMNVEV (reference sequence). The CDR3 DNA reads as TGTGCCAGCAGCCATCTCAGTCCGGTATATAGCAATCAGCCCCAGCATTTT. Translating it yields CASSHLSPVYSNQPQHF.

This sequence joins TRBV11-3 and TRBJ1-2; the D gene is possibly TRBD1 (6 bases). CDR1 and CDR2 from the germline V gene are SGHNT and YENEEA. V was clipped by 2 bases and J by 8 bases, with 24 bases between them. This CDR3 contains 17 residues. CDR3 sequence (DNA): TGTGCCAGCAGCTTATCCATCAACCCAGAGCAGGGGAACGGCTACACCTTC. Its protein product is CASSLSINPEQGNGYTF.

For the CDR3, the DNA is TGTGCCAGCAAACAGGAGGGCTACGAGCAGTACTTC. Protein product: CASKQEGYEQYF. V usage is TRBV2 and J usage is TRBJ2-7; D perhaps matches TRBD2 (6 bases). Trimming removed 7 bases at V and 3 bases at J, with 10 bases between. This CDR3 contains 12 residues. The V gene's germline CDR1 is SNHLY and CDR2 FYNNEI.

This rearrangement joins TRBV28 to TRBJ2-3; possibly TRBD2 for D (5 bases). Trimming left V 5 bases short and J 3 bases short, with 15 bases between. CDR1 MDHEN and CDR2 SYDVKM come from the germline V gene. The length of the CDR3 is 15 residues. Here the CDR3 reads CASSPAPGSTDTQYF. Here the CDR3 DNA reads TGTGCCAGCAGTCCAGCCCCGGGGTCGACAGATACGCAGTATTTT.

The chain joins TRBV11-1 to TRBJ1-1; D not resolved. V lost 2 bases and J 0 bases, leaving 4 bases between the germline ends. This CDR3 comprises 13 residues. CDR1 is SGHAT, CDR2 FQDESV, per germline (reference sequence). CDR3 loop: CASSLIVNTEAFF. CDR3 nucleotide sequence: TGTGCCAGCAGCTTAATTGTGAACACTGAAGCTTTCTTT.

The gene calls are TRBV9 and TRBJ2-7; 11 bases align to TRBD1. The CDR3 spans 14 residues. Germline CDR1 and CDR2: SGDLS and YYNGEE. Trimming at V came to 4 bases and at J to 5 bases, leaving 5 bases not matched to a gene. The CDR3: CASSRDRGAHEQYF. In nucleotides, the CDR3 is TGTGCCAGCAGCCGGGACAGGGGGGCCCACGAGCAGTACTTC.

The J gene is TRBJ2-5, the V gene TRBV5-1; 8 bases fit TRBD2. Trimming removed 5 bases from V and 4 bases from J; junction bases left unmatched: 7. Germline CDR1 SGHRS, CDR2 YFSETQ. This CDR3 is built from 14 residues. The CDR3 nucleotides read TGCGCCAGCAGAGCCGGGACTAGTGGAGAGACCCAGTACTTC. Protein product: CASRAGTSGETQYF.

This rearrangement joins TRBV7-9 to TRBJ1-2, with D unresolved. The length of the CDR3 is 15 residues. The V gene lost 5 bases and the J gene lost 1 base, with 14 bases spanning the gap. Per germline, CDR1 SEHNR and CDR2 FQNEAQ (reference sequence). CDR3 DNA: TGTGCCAGCAGCCCCGGCGTGGAGGGTAACTATGGCTACACCTTC. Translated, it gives CASSPGVEGNYGYTF.

CDR3: CASREAGNGGYTF. In DNA form, the CDR3 reads TGCGCCAGCAGGGAGGCAGGGAACGGGGGCTACACCTTC. The V call is TRBV5-1, the J call TRBJ1-2, with D possibly matching TRBD1 (5 bases). The CDR3 is made up of 13 amino acids. With 5 bases removed from V and 8 bases from J, the gap between germline ends came to 16 bases. Looked up from germline, CDR1 is SGHRS and CDR2 is YFSETQ.

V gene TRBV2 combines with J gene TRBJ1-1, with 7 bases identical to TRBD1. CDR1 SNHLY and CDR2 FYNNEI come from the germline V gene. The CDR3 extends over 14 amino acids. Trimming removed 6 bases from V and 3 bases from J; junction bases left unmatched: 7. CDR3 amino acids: CASSLDRVDTEAFF. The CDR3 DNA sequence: TGTGCCAGCAGCCTTGACAGGGTGGACACTGAAGCTTTCTTT.

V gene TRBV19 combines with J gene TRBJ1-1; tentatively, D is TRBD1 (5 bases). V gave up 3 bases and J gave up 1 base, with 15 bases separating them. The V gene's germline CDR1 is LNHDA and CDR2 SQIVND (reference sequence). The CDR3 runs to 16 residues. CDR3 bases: TGTGCCAGTAGTATCAAACCGACGGGGCCGAACACTGAAGCTTTCTTT. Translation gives CASSIKPTGPNTEAFF.

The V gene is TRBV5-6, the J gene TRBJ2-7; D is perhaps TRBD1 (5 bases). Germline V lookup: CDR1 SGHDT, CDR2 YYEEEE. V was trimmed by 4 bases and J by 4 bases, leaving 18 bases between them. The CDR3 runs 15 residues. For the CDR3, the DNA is TGTGCCAGCAGCCAAGGAATAGGACAAGCTTACGAGCAGTACTTC. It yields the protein CASSQGIGQAYEQYF.

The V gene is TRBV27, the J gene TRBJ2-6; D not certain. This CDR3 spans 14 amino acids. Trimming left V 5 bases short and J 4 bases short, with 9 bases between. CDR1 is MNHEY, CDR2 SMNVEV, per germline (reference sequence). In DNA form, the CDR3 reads TGTGCCAGCAGTCCAAGGTGGGGGGCCAACGTCCTGACTTTC. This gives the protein CASSPRWGANVLTF.

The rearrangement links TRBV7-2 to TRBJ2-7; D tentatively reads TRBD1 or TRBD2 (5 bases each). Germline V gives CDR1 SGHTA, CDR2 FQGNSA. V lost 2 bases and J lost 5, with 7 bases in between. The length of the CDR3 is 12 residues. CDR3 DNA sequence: TGTGCCAGCAGCTTACGGGGCAACGAGCAGTACTTC. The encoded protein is CASSLRGNEQYF.

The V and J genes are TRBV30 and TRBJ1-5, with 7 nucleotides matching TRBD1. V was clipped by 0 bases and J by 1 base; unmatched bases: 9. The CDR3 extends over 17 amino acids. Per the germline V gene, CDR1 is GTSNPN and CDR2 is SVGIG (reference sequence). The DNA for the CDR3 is TGTGCCTGGAGTGTAGGGAGAACAGGGGTGAGCAATCAGCCCCAGCATTTT. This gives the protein CAWSVGRTGVSNQPQHF.

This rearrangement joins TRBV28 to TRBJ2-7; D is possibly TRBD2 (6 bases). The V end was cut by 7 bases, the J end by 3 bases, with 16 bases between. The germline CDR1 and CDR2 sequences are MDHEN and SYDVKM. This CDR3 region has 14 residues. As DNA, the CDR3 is TGTGCCAGCAAGGCCGGGACTGCGGGCTACGAGCAGTACTTC. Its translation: CASKAGTAGYEQYF.

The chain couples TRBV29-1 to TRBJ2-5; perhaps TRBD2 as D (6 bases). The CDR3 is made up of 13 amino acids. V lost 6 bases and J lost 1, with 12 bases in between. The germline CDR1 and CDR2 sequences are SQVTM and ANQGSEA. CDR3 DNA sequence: TGCAGCGTCCGCGGGGCGCTCCAAGAGACCCAGTACTTC. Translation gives CSVRGALQETQYF.